Each of the 15 T cell receptor beta chains below was sequenced from the same sample in a study of cytomegalovirus exposure and HLA in healthy donors. Primers: 60 Vbeta forward and 13 Jbeta reverse. TCRdb's table, derived via immunoSEQ multiplex PCR, lists solely in-frame clones and lacks some. The sample lists under 150,000 clones, under 80% occurring once. The sample was PBMCs. The receptors derive from a male donor in good health and CMV-seronegative.

V gene TRBV27 combines with J gene TRBJ1-2, with TRBD1 as a possible D gene (5 bases). Germline lookup yields CDR1 MNHEY and CDR2 SMNVEV (reference sequence). Trimming stripped 5 bases from V and 6 bases from J, with 13 bases between. CDR3 length: 13 residues. In nucleotides, the CDR3 is TGTGCCAGCAGTAGGACATCCCAAAATGGCTACACCTTC. Protein product: CASSRTSQNGYTF.

The chain carries TRBV10-3 and TRBJ2-1; 13 nucleotides align to TRBD2. The V gene end was trimmed by 7 bases and the J gene end by 2 bases; junction bases not matched to a gene: 20. This CDR3 comprises 21 residues. CDR1 and CDR2 (germline): ENHRY, SYGVKD. The CDR3 region has the DNA TGTGCCATCATGGGGACTAGCGGGACGGTCGGGAGCAGACGAACCTACAATGAGCAGTTCTTC. Translation: CAIMGTSGTVGSRRTYNEQFF.

V usage is TRBV7-9 and J usage is TRBJ2-7; 8 nucleotides agree with TRBD2. V lost 5 bases, J lost 7 bases, and 7 bases stayed unmatched. Germline V lookup: CDR1 SEHNR, CDR2 FQNEAQ (reference sequence). This CDR3 region has 13 residues. CDR3: CASSTGGAREQYF. DNA of the CDR3: TGTGCCAGCAGCACCGGGGGGGCGAGGGAGCAGTACTTC.

This clone was found a few times. The chain links TRBV29-1 to TRBJ1-2; 7 bases fit TRBD1. Germline loops: CDR1 SQVTM, CDR2 ANQGSEA. V was pared by 6 bases and J by 6 bases, with 10 bases of the junction left unmatched. This CDR3 comprises 13 residues. Written as DNA, the CDR3 is TGCAGCGTGACAGGGCAAAAGATAGATGGCTACACCTTC. Residues: CSVTGQKIDGYTF. The complete variable domain, with remaining parts taken from reference TRBV29-1 and TRBJ1-2, reads SAVISQKPSRDICQRGTSLTIQCQVDSQVTMMFWYRQQPGQSLTLIATANQGSEATYESGFVIDKFPISRPNLTFSTLTVSNMSPEDSSIYLCSVTGQKIDGYTFGSGTRLTVV.

J is TRBJ2-7 and V is TRBV2; D is possibly TRBD1 (6 bases). The CDR3 has 15 residues. V dropped 6 bases and J dropped 0 bases, with 15 bases sitting between them. Germline CDR1 is SNHLY and CDR2 is FYNNEI. Written as DNA, the CDR3 is TGTGCCAGCAGGCTCCGGGACACCTACTCCTACGAGCAGTACTTC. Translated, it gives CASRLRDTYSYEQYF.

This clone is a singleton in its sample. V usage is TRBV25-1 and J usage is TRBJ1-1, with D possibly being TRBD1 (5 bases). Germline V gene data show CDR1 as MGHDK and CDR2 as SYGVNS. The CDR3 runs 13 residues. V was shortened by 2 bases and J by 11 bases, with 15 bases between the two germline ends. The CDR3 sequence: CASSEVGLGGAFF. The CDR3 region has the DNA TGTGCCAGCAGTGAAGTGGGGCTCGGGGGTGCTTTCTTT.

A few counts support this clone. The chain's CDR3 is CAWSSEVYTEAFF. CDR3 coding DNA: TGTGCCTGGAGCTCTGAGGTTTACACTGAAGCTTTCTTT. The chain has TRBV30 and TRBJ1-1; D is undetermined. The germline V gene has CDR1 GTSNPN and CDR2 SVGIG (reference sequence). The CDR3 runs 13 residues. V was pared by 3 bases and J by 3 bases, with 11 bases between.

This chain connects TRBV25-1 to TRBJ2-1, with 8 bases that match TRBD2. With V trimmed by 2 bases and J by 4 bases, 7 bases remained unmatched. Germline values: CDR1 MGHDK, CDR2 SYGVNS. CDR3 length: 16 amino acids. Written as DNA, the CDR3 is TGTGCCAGCAGTGAAACCTGGACTAGCCGTTACAATGAGCAGTTCTTC. It encodes CASSETWTSRYNEQFF.

The chain links TRBV2 to TRBJ2-7; 8 nucleotides align to TRBD2. This CDR3 contains 13 residues. J gave up 5 bases and V 6 bases, and 6 bases lay outside the gene matches. Looked up from germline, CDR1 is SNHLY and CDR2 is FYNNEI. CDR3 residues: CASRGLGSHEQYF. The DNA for the CDR3 is TGTGCCAGCAGGGGACTAGGGAGCCACGAGCAGTACTTC.

The chain recombines TRBV9 with TRBJ2-2, with 7 bases fitting TRBD1. V shed 3 bases and J 6 bases; nucleotides not matched to a gene: 11. The germline V gene has CDR1 SGDLS and CDR2 YYNGEE. The CDR3 covers 16 residues. For the CDR3, the DNA is TGTGCCAGCAGCGGAAACAGGGGCAAGATAGCCGGGGAGCTGTTTTTT. It is translated as CASSGNRGKIAGELFF.

This clone has just a few counts. This chain connects TRBV5-1 to TRBJ1-5, with 7 positions matching TRBD1. This CDR3 spans 16 amino acids. Germline V CDR1 and CDR2: SGHRS, YFSETQ. Unmatched junction bases numbered 14, after V lost 4 bases and J lost 7 bases. Here the CDR3 reads CASSPGTVANGQPQHF. The CDR3, as DNA: TGCGCCAGCAGCCCCGGGACAGTCGCCAACGGCCAGCCCCAGCATTTT.

The gene calls are TRBV19 and TRBJ1-1, with a weak D call TRBD1 (5 bases). The CDR3 sequence is 14 residues long. Per germline, CDR1 LNHDA and CDR2 SQIVND (reference sequence). V was clipped by 7 bases and J by 8 bases, with 20 bases between them. CDR3 nucleotides: TGTGCCAGTATAACTCGAGGGACTGTGATGGAAGCTTTCTTT. The encoded protein is CASITRGTVMEAFF.

This sequence joins TRBV5-1 and TRBJ2-1; 12 bases line up with TRBD2. V gave up 4 bases and J gave up 3 bases; unmatched junction bases: 8. Germline lookup yields CDR1 SGHRS and CDR2 YFSETQ. The CDR3 extends over 17 amino acids. The DNA of the CDR3 is TGCGCCAGCAGCGCCGGACTAGCGGGGTCATTCTACAATGAGCAGTTCTTC. It translates to CASSAGLAGSFYNEQFF.

This clone was detected only once. CDR3: CASSQDSTDRYYGYTF. The CDR3 DNA is TGCGCCAGCAGCCAAGATTCTACAGACAGGTACTATGGCTACACCTTC. V gene TRBV4-3 combines with J gene TRBJ1-2; D perhaps matches TRBD1 (6 bases). CDR3 size: 16 residues. With 0 bases removed from V and 3 bases from J, the gap between germline ends came to 14 bases. Germline CDR1 LGHNA, CDR2 YSLEER.

The chain couples TRBV9 to TRBJ1-1, with unresolved D. This CDR3 has 14 residues. Deletions cut 4 bases from V and 5 bases from J, with 15 bases between. The germline CDR1 and CDR2 sequences are SGDLS and YYNGEE. The CDR3 DNA is TGTGCCAGCAGCCCGAGGACTAGAGCGACTGAAGCTTTCTTT. Translated: CASSPRTRATEAFF.